This T cell receptor beta chain was profiled in a study of cytomegalovirus exposure and HLA in healthy donors. Study-wide results and limits: Later analysis placed DRB1 highest and HLA-C lowest in TCR association rates, which differed by HLA locus.

For this clone: The antigen is unknown.

Amplification used 60 Vbeta primers and 13 Jbeta primers. The data were produced by immunoSEQ multiplex PCR, yet TCRdb's version contains in-frame clones alone and is incomplete. The data contain some 150,000 clones, approximately 85% of them singletons. The CDR3 contains 17 residues. Per germline, CDR1 SGDLS and CDR2 YYNGEE. With V trimmed by 0 bases and J by 3 bases, 10 bases remained unmatched. The chain links TRBV9 to TRBJ2-7, with 9 bases identical to TRBD2. The specimen was PBMCs. The TCR comes from a woman in her late teens or twenties in good health and CMV-seronegative. CDR3 region: CASSVGYRAGGIYEQYF. The CDR3 DNA reads as TGTGCCAGCAGCGTAGGATATAGAGCGGGGGGTATCTACGAGCAGTACTTC.